Sequencing of this TCR beta chain was carried out in a study of CD8+CD57+ T cells in acquired aplastic anemia. Study-level background: Sorting CD4+ and CD8+ cells gave DNA averaging approximately 3 ug. Findings and caveats of the study: Overlapping CD8+ CDR3 repertoires of patients and controls contained some 27 shared sequences.

Deletions cut 6 bases from V and 1 base from J, with 19 bases between. The CDR3 is 16 residues long. Germline V gives CDR1 MNHEY, CDR2 SVGAGI. Profiling of TCR beta VDJ combinations and CDR3 sequences used genomic DNA as template. TCRdb ran MiXCR on the reads and lists one entry per CDR3 protein. This sample has hundreds of thousands of distinct CDR3 sequences, with approximately 33% found just once. Flow cytometry had shown expanded CD8+CD57+ cells in the patients chosen for sequencing. The diagnosis in all patients was severe acquired aplastic anemia. This clonotype was counted between two and nine times. Its antigen is still unknown.

The sample was sorted CD4+, CD8+, or CD8+CD57+ T cells (not recorded which) from PBMCs. V and J are TRBV6-5 and TRBJ2-7; D gene uncertain. The receptor was derived from a human donor with aplastic anemia. CDR3: CASSYAEALGSYEQYF. The CDR3 bases are TGTGCCAGCAGCTACGCAGAGGCTTTGGGATCCTACGAGCAGTACTTC.